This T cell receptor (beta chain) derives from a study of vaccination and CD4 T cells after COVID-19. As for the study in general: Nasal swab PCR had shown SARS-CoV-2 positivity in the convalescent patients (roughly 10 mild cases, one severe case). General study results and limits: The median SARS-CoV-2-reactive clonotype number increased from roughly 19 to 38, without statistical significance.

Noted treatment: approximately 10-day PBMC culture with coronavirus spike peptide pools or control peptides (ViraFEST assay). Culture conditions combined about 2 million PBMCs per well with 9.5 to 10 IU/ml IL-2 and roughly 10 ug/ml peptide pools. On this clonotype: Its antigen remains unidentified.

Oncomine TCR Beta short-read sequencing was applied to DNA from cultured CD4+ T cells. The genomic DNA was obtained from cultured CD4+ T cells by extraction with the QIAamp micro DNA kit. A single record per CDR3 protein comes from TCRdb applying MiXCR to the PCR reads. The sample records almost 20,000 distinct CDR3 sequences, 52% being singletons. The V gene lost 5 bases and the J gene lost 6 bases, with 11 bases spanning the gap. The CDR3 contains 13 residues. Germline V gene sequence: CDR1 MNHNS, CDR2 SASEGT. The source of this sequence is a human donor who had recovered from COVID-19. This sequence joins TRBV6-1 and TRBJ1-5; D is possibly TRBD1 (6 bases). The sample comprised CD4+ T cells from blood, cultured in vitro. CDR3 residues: CASSPGQRQPQHF. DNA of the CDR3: TGTGCCAGCAGTCCGGGACAACGTCAGCCCCAGCATTTT.